Described below is a single TCR beta chain sequence and its context. Its antigen remains unknown. The sample comes from a study of blood T cells in healthy people across ages. Study as a whole: Template switching recovered approximately one barcoded beta molecule for every two T cells. Study-level results: Naive T cell percentage and TCR beta diversity correlated strongly.

The V segment lost 10 bases and the J segment 2 bases; nucleotides outside the gene matches: 1. Germline lookup yields CDR1 SNHLY and CDR2 FYNNEI. The CDR3 contains 12 residues. A second 7 to 11 cycle PCR used barcoded and J-beta primers. Each of the cDNA molecules was tagged by a template-switch adaptor with 12 random nucleotides. TCRdb itself ran the 5' RACE reads through MiXCR, one entry per CDR3 protein. This sample has hundreds of thousands of distinct CDR3 sequences; roughly 45% occur once, and the top ten carry under 25%. In each sample, at least 6.5 million PBMCs were isolated. The sequencing input was blood. The rearrangement uses TRBV2 and TRBJ1-5, with 8 bases that match TRBD1. This clonotype was sampled from a woman aged 60-70 years in good health. As DNA, the CDR3 is TGTGCCATACAGGGGGGCAATCAGCCCCAGCATTTT. Translation: CAIQGGNQPQHF. The variable domain in full, completed from reference TRBV2 and TRBJ1-5, reads EPEVTQTPSHQVTQMGQEVILRCVPISNHLYFYWYRQILGQKVEFLVSFYNNEISEKSEIFDDQFSVERPDGSNFTLKIRSTKLEDSAMYFCAIQGGNQPQHFGDGTRLSIL.